This is a list of T cell receptor beta chains from one sample in a study of T cells in Graves' hyperthyroidism and ophthalmopathy. TCRdb re-called the multiplex PCR reads through MiXCR, storing one row per CDR3 protein. The table lists 300,000 or so distinct CDR3 sequences, around 20% of them singletons. The sample was blood. These receptors were obtained from a woman aged 50 to 60 with Graves' hyperthyroidism. CDR3s include the opening cysteine and the closing phenylalanine or tryptophan. Fields, in order: J gene, clone size, V gene, D gene, CDR3 protein, CDR3 DNA. A D gene is named only where the DNA matches it firmly. Some rows mark clone size as missing; the rest say once, few, many or name a class of expanded clone.

TRBJ1-5 | many | TRBV28 | TRBD1 | CASTSGTVSNQPQHF | TGTGCCAGCACCTCAGGGACAGTTAGCAATCAGCCCCAGCATTTT
TRBJ1-3 | NA | TRBV11-2 | NA | CASTGTSGNTIYF | TGTGCCAGCACCGGGACCTCTGGAAACACCATATATTTT
TRBJ1-1 | many | TRBV28 | TRBD1 | CASSLSGGSTEAFF | TGTGCCAGCAGTTTATCAGGGGGCAGCACTGAAGCTTTCTTT
TRBJ2-1 | many | TRBV3-1 | NA | CASSPQPRLNSYNEQFF | TGTGCCAGCAGCCCTCAGCCAAGATTGAACTCCTACAATGAGCAGTTCTTC
TRBJ1-4 | NA | TRBV28 | NA | CASSSKQGRGEKLFF | TGTGCCAGCAGTTCCAAACAGGGACGGGGGGAAAAACTGTTTTTT
TRBJ2-5 | NA | TRBV9 | NA | CASSVAGGALEETQYF | TGTGCCAGCAGCGTAGCGGGCGGTGCCTTGGAAGAGACCCAGTACTTC
TRBJ1-1 | NA | TRBV19 | NA | CASSLKGGATEAFF | TGTGCCAGTAGTCTCAAAGGGGGAGCGACTGAAGCTTTCTTT
TRBJ2-6 | many | TRBV10-3 | NA | CAISERAGASGANVLTF | TGTGCCATCAGTGAGAGGGCAGGGGCGTCTGGGGCCAACGTCCTGACTTTC
TRBJ2-1 | few | TRBV5-1 | TRBD1 | CASSLTGGLPNNEQFF | TGCGCCAGCAGCTTGACAGGGGGCCTCCCCAACAATGAGCAGTTCTTC
TRBJ2-5 | many | TRBV11-1 | NA | CASSLERVGAQTQYF | TGTGCCAGCAGCTTAGAGCGAGTGGGGGCCCAGACCCAGTACTTC
TRBJ2-2 | few | TRBV14 | NA | CASSQEVGELFF | TGTGCCAGCAGCCAAGAGGTCGGGGAGCTGTTTTTT
TRBJ2-7 | many | TRBV6-1 | NA | CASRQGRLASYEQYF | TGTGCCAGCAGACAGGGACGGCTTGCCTCCTACGAGCAGTACTTC
TRBJ1-1 | many | TRBV5-1 | NA | CASSLEKGTLNTEAFF | TGCGCCAGCAGCTTGGAGAAGGGCACCTTGAACACTGAAGCTTTCTTT
TRBJ1-6 | many | TRBV7-2 | TRBD1 | CASTLERTGGSPLHF | TGTGCCAGCACACTAGAAAGGACAGGGGGTTCACCCCTCCACTTT
TRBJ2-1 | many | TRBV6-1 | TRBD1 | CASHLGGTGYNEQFF | TGTGCCAGCCACTTGGGCGGGACAGGTTACAATGAGCAGTTCTTC
TRBJ1-3 | few | TRBV2 | TRBD1 | CASSDRGRGNTIYF | TGTGCCAGCAGTGACAGGGGGCGAGGAAACACCATATATTTT
TRBJ2-4 | NA | TRBV7-8 | NA | CASSPALSGGNIQYF | TGTGCCAGCAGCCCCGCCCTAAGCGGTGGGAACATTCAGTACTTC
TRBJ1-2 | few | TRBV27 | TRBD1 | CASSLGQGTNYGYTF | TGTGCCAGCAGTTTAGGACAGGGGACTAACTATGGCTACACCTTC
TRBJ2-3 | many | TRBV2 | NA | CASSRGTTDTQYF | TGTGCCAGCAGTCGCGGGACGACAGATACGCAGTATTTT
TRBJ2-5 | NA | TRBV6-2/TRBV6-3 | TRBD2 | CASSLGAGGETKYF | TGTGCCAGCAGTTTGGGAGCCGGGGGGGAGACCAAGTACTTC
TRBJ2-7 | once | TRBV4-1 | TRBD2 | CASSQGLASGIYEQYF | TGCGCCAGCAGCCAAGGCCTGGCTAGCGGGATTTACGAGCAGTACTTC
TRBJ1-1 | NA | TRBV3-1 | NA | CASSQEGGDTEAFF | TGTGCCAGCAGCCAAGAGGGGGGGGACACTGAAGCTTTCTTT
TRBJ2-7 | many | TRBV7-2 | TRBD1 | CASSLTRPGQGTGYEQYF | TGTGCCAGCAGCCTTACCCGCCCGGGACAGGGAACGGGGTACGAGCAGTACTTC
TRBJ1-5 | many | TRBV28 | NA | CASSFSGRGSNQPQHF | TGTGCCAGCAGTTTTAGCGGGCGCGGTAGCAATCAGCCCCAGCATTTT
TRBJ2-1 | NA | TRBV27 | TRBD2 | CASSSPGTSGGAYNEQFF | TGTGCCAGCAGTTCACCCGGGACTAGCGGGGGGGCATACAATGAGCAGTTCTTC
TRBJ1-4 | many | TRBV27 | NA | CASSFQKTNEKLFF | TGTGCCAGCAGTTTCCAGAAGACTAATGAAAAACTGTTTTTT
TRBJ2-1 | many | TRBV5-1 | TRBD2 | CASAGTSFSYNEQFF | TGCGCCAGCGCCGGGACTAGCTTCTCCTACAATGAGCAGTTCTTC
TRBJ1-1 | many | TRBV28 | NA | CASSPKEGVVTEAFF | TGTGCCAGCAGTCCCAAGGAGGGAGTCGTCACTGAAGCTTTCTTT
TRBJ1-1 | NA | TRBV6-2/TRBV6-3 | NA | CASSYLGGGATNTEAFF | TGTGCCAGCAGTTATTTAGGTGGAGGGGCAACGAACACTGAAGCTTTCTTT
TRBJ2-3 | many | TRBV20-1 | TRBD2 | CSATTAKAGPTDTQYF | TGCAGTGCTACAACTGCCAAAGCGGGGCCCACAGATACGCAGTATTTT
TRBJ1-4 | few | TRBV4-1 | TRBD1 | CASSQGDRGPTNEKLFF | TGCGCCAGCAGCCAAGGGGACAGGGGCCCAACTAATGAAAAACTGTTTTTT
TRBJ1-1 | many | TRBV28 | NA | CASSPTIDRSLVEAFF | TGTGCCAGCAGTCCTACTATTGACCGAAGTTTGGTTGAAGCTTTCTTT
TRBJ1-6 | NA | TRBV11-2 | TRBD1 | CASSSIWGTVKAYNSPLHF | TGTGCCAGCAGCTCAATTTGGGGGACAGTGAAGGCCTATAATTCACCCCTCCACTTT
TRBJ1-2 | many | TRBV5-1 | TRBD1 | CASSLEPGQNYGYTF | TGCGCCAGCAGCTTAGAACCGGGACAGAACTATGGCTACACCTTC
TRBJ1-5 | NA | TRBV6-6 | NA | CASRYSGLNQPQHF | TGTGCCAGCAGATACTCGGGTCTCAATCAGCCCCAGCATTTT
TRBJ2-5 | NA | TRBV2 | NA | CASSPLAQSRETQYF | TGTGCCAGCAGCCCCCTCGCGCAGTCCAGAGAGACCCAGTACTTC
TRBJ2-1 | many | TRBV2 | TRBD2 | CASSEEAGNIYNEQFF | TGTGCCAGCAGTGAAGAAGCGGGAAATATCTACAATGAGCAGTTCTTC
TRBJ2-1 | NA | TRBV2 | TRBD2 | CASRAGGPVNEQFF | TGTGCCAGCAGGGCGGGGGGGCCGGTAAATGAGCAGTTCTTC
TRBJ1-1 | many | TRBV27 | NA | CASSRRADGWNTEAFF | TGTGCCAGCAGTAGACGGGCCGACGGGTGGAACACTGAAGCTTTCTTT
TRBJ2-1 | many | TRBV28 | NA | CASSRGEYSYNEQFF | TGTGCCAGCTCTCGGGGTGAATACTCCTACAATGAGCAGTTCTTC
TRBJ2-1 | few | TRBV5-6 | TRBD2 | CASSFKTSGTSSSYNEQFF | TGTGCCAGCAGCTTTAAGACTAGCGGGACCTCGAGCTCCTACAATGAGCAGTTCTTC
TRBJ2-2 | many | TRBV9 | TRBD2 | CASSAGTSGSEELFF | TGTGCCAGCAGCGCCGGGACTAGCGGGAGTGAGGAGCTGTTTTTT